The next 17 T cell receptor beta chains were all read from a single sample in a study of early T cells in non-severe SARS-CoV-2 infection. MiXCR was run by TCRdb on the 5' RACE reads, yielding one entry per CDR3 protein. This repertoire shows some 80,000 distinct CDR3 sequences, more than 10% found once; its top ten account for less than 20%. Sequenced material: whole blood, taken at baseline. These receptors all stem from an adult who was a healthcare worker with PCR-confirmed SARS-CoV-2 infection or an uninfected control (not recorded which). The donor label of this sample is uncertain.

This clonotype was seen repeatedly, ten times or more. The gene calls are TRBV5-1 and TRBJ1-1, with 8 positions matching TRBD1. The CDR3 covers 15 residues. J lost 2 bases, V lost 7 bases, and 10 bases had no gene match. Looked up from germline, CDR1 is SGHRS and CDR2 is YFSETQ. CDR3 loop: CASSTPQGANTEAFF. DNA of the CDR3: TGCGCCAGCTCAACACCCCAGGGGGCAAACACTGAAGCTTTCTTT.

This clonotype was detected a few times. The V and J genes are TRBV18 and TRBJ2-7, with 12 nucleotides matching TRBD1. V shed 6 bases, J shed 5 bases, and the junction held 8 bases outside the gene matches. The CDR3 spans 15 residues. Germline assignment: CDR1 KGHSH and CDR2 LQKENI. CDR3 sequence: CASSRGTGGRNEQYF. The CDR3 DNA reads as TGTGCCAGCTCCCGGGGGACAGGGGGCAGGAACGAGCAGTACTTC.

V and J are TRBV7-6 and TRBJ2-1; D not resolved. Trimming removed 3 bases from V and 10 bases from J, with 10 bases in between. The CDR3 has 12 residues. From germline, CDR1 is SGHVS and CDR2 FNYEAQ. This CDR3 reads CASSFTGYEQFF. CDR3 nucleotide sequence: TGTGCCAGCAGCTTTACGGGTTACGAGCAGTTCTTC.

This clonotype has only a few counts. The V gene is TRBV7-7, the J gene TRBJ2-7; D is possibly TRBD1 (5 bases). This CDR3 has 14 amino acids. Trimming took 1 base from V and 5 from J, leaving 12 bases between them. Per germline, CDR1 SSHAT and CDR2 FNYEAQ (reference sequence). The CDR3 sequence: CASSLDPGSNEQYF. CDR3 in DNA: TGTGCCAGCAGCTTAGATCCAGGGTCCAACGAGCAGTACTTC.

J is TRBJ2-3 and V is TRBV19, with D perhaps matching TRBD1 (5 bases). Germline assignment: CDR1 LNHDA and CDR2 SQIVND (reference sequence). Deletions cut 9 bases from V and 2 bases from J, with 12 bases between. The CDR3 spans 13 residues. CDR3 sequence reads: CASQGGFTDTQYF. The DNA for the CDR3 is TGTGCCAGCCAGGGCGGCTTCACAGATACGCAGTATTTT.

This chain links TRBV29-1 with TRBJ2-7; 7 bases are a match to TRBD2. Unmatched junction bases numbered 7, after V lost 4 bases and J lost 4 bases. CDR1 is SQVTM and CDR2 is ANQGSEA in the germline V gene. This CDR3 region has 13 residues. The CDR3 sequence: CSVGREFRYEQYF. The CDR3 region has the DNA TGCAGCGTTGGGCGGGAGTTTAGGTACGAGCAGTACTTC.

The rearrangement uses TRBV18 and TRBJ2-7; perhaps D is TRBD1 or TRBD2 (5 bases each). Germline V gene lookup returns CDR1 KGHSH and CDR2 LQKENI. The V and J ends lost 3 bases and 1 base respectively, with 13 bases between them. The CDR3 is 15 residues long. In DNA, the CDR3 is TGTGCCAGCTCACCTGAGGGACCGGGTTCCTACGAGCAGTACTTC. Amino acid sequence: CASSPEGPGSYEQYF.

The gene calls are TRBV6-2 or TRBV6-3 and TRBJ2-3; possible D gene TRBD2, 6 bases. CDR3 length: 16 residues. The germline V gene has CDR1 MNHEY and CDR2 SVGEGT. V lost 6 bases and J 2 bases, leaving 18 bases between the germline ends. The CDR3 DNA follows: TGTGCCAGCAGCTCTCCCGGGACTGGGATCACAGATACGCAGTATTTT. Encoded protein: CASSSPGTGITDTQYF.

This sequence joins TRBV5-1 and TRBJ2-3; D is perhaps TRBD1 (6 bases). Germline V gene sequence: CDR1 SGHRS, CDR2 YFSETQ. V lost 3 bases to trimming and J lost 6 bases, with 17 bases between them. This CDR3 has 15 residues. CDR3 sequence: CASSWSDRSEDTQYF. As DNA, the CDR3 is TGCGCCAGCAGCTGGTCCGACAGGTCCGAGGATACGCAGTATTTT.

This clonotype was seen many times. This chain links TRBV5-1 with TRBJ2-5; D might be TRBD2 (6 bases). Looked up from germline, CDR1 is SGHRS and CDR2 is YFSETQ. V gave up 2 bases and J gave up 6 bases, with 11 bases separating them. The CDR3 has 13 residues. The CDR3 loop is CASSLGGAQTQYF. Here the CDR3 DNA reads TGCGCCAGCAGCTTAGGAGGGGCCCAGACCCAGTACTTC. Together with reference TRBV5-1 and TRBJ2-5, the CDR3 gives the full variable domain: KAGVTQTPRYLIKTRGQQVTLSCSPISGHRSVSWYQQTPGQGLQFLFEYFSETQRNKGNFPGRFSGRQFSNSRSEMNVSTLELGDSALYLCASSLGGAQTQYFGPGTRLLVL.

This chain connects TRBV9 to TRBJ1-5, with 10 bases identical to TRBD1. J was trimmed by 4 bases and V by 3 bases; bases with no gene match: 4. CDR3 length equals 15 residues. The germline gives CDR1 SGDLS, CDR2 YYNGEE. CDR3 sequence reads: CASSEGQGWNQPQHF. The CDR3 nucleotides are TGTGCCAGCAGCGAGGGACAGGGGTGGAATCAGCCCCAGCATTTT.

This clonotype has just a few counts. The chain is built from TRBV6-2 or TRBV6-3 and TRBJ1-1; 7 bases map to TRBD1. Germline V gives CDR1 MNHEY, CDR2 SVGEGT. The CDR3 is made up of 14 amino acids. J was trimmed by 4 bases and V by 5 bases; bases with no gene match: 7. The CDR3 bases are TGTGCCAGCAGTCCCTACGCAGGGGGCACTGAAGCTTTCTTT. This translates into CASSPYAGGTEAFF.

This clonotype was counted between two and nine times. The chain couples TRBV29-1 to TRBJ2-5; D could derive from TRBD1 or TRBD2 (5 bases each). This CDR3 contains 14 residues. Trimming removed 7 bases at V and 0 bases at J, with 15 bases between. Germline assignment: CDR1 SQVTM and CDR2 ANQGSEA. The chain's CDR3 is CSDYEPGHQETQYF. CDR3 DNA sequence: TGCAGCGACTACGAACCGGGACACCAAGAGACCCAGTACTTC.

This clonotype has a handful of counts. This chain connects TRBV14 to TRBJ1-2; tentatively, D is TRBD1 (5 bases). The CDR3 consists of 16 residues. Trimming removed 0 bases from V and 10 bases from J, with 21 bases in between. Germline V gene data show CDR1 as SGHDN and CDR2 as FVKESK. Here the CDR3 DNA reads TGTGCCAGCAGCCAAGATTTAGGGGTAGCGATGGAATCCTACACCTTC. This encodes CASSQDLGVAMESYTF.

V gene TRBV4-1 combines with J gene TRBJ2-7; TRBD1 is a possible D gene (6 bases). Germline assignment: CDR1 MGHRA and CDR2 YSYEKL. V shed 4 bases and J shed 4 bases, with 20 bases lying between them. CDR3 size: 16 residues. The CDR3, as DNA: TGCGCCAGCAGCCCTTCGGGTCAGGGGAAGGGGTACGAGCAGTACTTC. Its protein product is CASSPSGQGKGYEQYF.

This clonotype turned up a few times. The rearrangement uses TRBV30 and TRBJ1-1, with D possibly TRBD1 on 6 matching bases. Germline V gives CDR1 GTSNPN, CDR2 SVGIG (reference sequence). The ends were cut back, 3 bases at V and 1 base at J, with 9 bases in the middle. The CDR3 covers 13 residues. CDR3 amino acids: CAWSWTENTEAFF. As DNA, the CDR3 is TGTGCCTGGAGCTGGACAGAGAACACTGAAGCTTTCTTT.

The V and J genes are TRBV4-1 and TRBJ2-6; possibly TRBD1 for D (6 bases). V shed 2 bases and J shed 1 base, with 15 bases lying between them. CDR1 is MGHRA, CDR2 YSYEKL, per germline. CDR3 length equals 18 residues. The CDR3 spells CASSQPTGRASGANVLTF. The CDR3, as DNA: TGCGCCAGCAGCCAACCGACAGGTCGAGCTTCTGGGGCCAACGTCCTGACTTTC.